The source of this T cell receptor beta chain is a study of blood T cell repertoires in COVID-19. Overall study context: Acute and convalescent COVID-19 specimens originated in the United States, Italy and Spain. T cells, B-cell-depleted T cells, or PBMCs supplied cDNA or gDNA.

Authors' methods: The assay estimated nucleated cells by amplifying reference gene primers. Method: immunoSEQ multiplex PCR; TCRdb's copy keeps in-frame clones and lacks some. Clone size and the V and J calls come from that table; the DNA yielded D and trimming. Of about 160,000 clones listed, approximately 84% are singletons. This clone is a singleton in its sample. Germline loops: CDR1 SGHDT, CDR2 YYEEEE. V dropped 4 bases and J dropped 5 bases, with 16 bases sitting between them. This CDR3 spans 15 amino acids. This receptor was identified in a woman older than 75 with acute or convalescent COVID-19. Sequences were obtained from peripheral blood. The chain employs TRBV5-6 and TRBJ1-5, with D uncertain. The DNA of the CDR3 is TGTGCCAGCAGCCGTGGGAGGCTCCGGGATCAGCCCCAGCATTTT. This gives the protein CASSRGRLRDQPQHF. The full variable domain, rest sourced from reference TRBV5-6 and TRBJ1-5, is DAGVTQSPTHLIKTRGQQVTLRCSPKSGHDTVSWYQQALGQGPQFIFQYYEEEERQRGNFPDRFSGHQFPNYSSELNVNALLLGDSALYLCASSRGRLRDQPQHFGDGTRLSIL.